This T cell receptor (beta chain) was profiled in a study of shared clonotypes between healthy human individuals. Deep was the level at which the assay was run. The method was immunoSEQ multiplex PCR; TCRdb's version includes in-frame clones alone and lacks a portion of them. The data hold 1.6 million or so clones, with approximately 97% observed a single time. V lost 4 bases to trimming and J lost 3 bases, with 13 bases between them. CDR1 and CDR2 from the germline V gene are SGDLS and YYNGEE. The CDR3 is 15 amino acids. This chain uses TRBV9 with TRBJ1-4; D remains unclear. Sequencing was done on a sample of naive CD4+ T cells sorted from blood. Specified subset: CD45RA+ positively selected. This receptor was obtained from a man aged 25 to 40 in good health. Here the CDR3 reads CASSRDGSANEKLFF. Here the CDR3 DNA reads TGTGCCAGCAGCAGAGATGGATCGGCTAATGAAAAACTGTTTTTT.